This TCR beta chain was obtained from a study of T cell clones after liver transplantation. Looking at the study overall: Subjects received no induction therapy and standard immunosuppression until randomization at 12-24 months post-transplant. Samples came pre-transplant, pre-randomization before withdrawal, and post-randomization after withdrawal ended.

Study-wide points: Migration into the graft, not deletion, may explain lost graft donor-reactive T cells.

Profiling relied on immunoSEQ multiplex PCR, and the TCRdb table lists in-frame clones only, not all of them. The sample holds some 120,000 clones, 90% seen once. For this clone: Its antigen remains unidentified.

The CDR3 sequence is 13 residues long. The V gene lost 10 bases and the J gene lost 6 bases, with 18 bases spanning the gap. Germline-derived CDR1 and CDR2 are MNHNS and SASEGT. This clonotype originated in a human patient who received a liver transplant. The T cells may partly be graft donor cells. Here the sequenced sample was CD4+ T cells from blood, taken 12 months after liver transplant. V is TRBV6-1 and J is TRBJ1-2; tentatively, D is TRBD1 (6 bases). The CDR3 bases are TGTGCCACCTCAAGGGGGTCAGGGAATGGCTACACCTTC. It codes for CATSRGSGNGYTF.